This TCR beta chain comes out of a study of blood T cell repertoires in COVID-19. Across the whole study: The United States, Italy and Spain supplied acute and convalescent COVID-19 samples.

Germline V gene data show CDR1 as SGHKS and CDR2 as YYEKEE (reference sequence). This CDR3 is built from 17 residues. V was clipped by 0 bases and J by 8 bases; unmatched bases: 11. Original processing notes: Amplified reference gene primers provided the basis for estimating nucleated cell counts. Measured with immunoSEQ multiplex PCR; TCRdb has only the in-frame clones, and not every one. The V and J calls and clone size were taken over from that table, and D and trimming were inferred from the DNA. The profile shows about 120,000 clones, more than 60% of them singletons. The sample consisted of peripheral blood. This TCR came from a man in his sixties or seventies with acute or convalescent COVID-19. J is TRBJ1-2 and V is TRBV5-5; 12 bases map to TRBD1. CDR3 protein: CASSLEWDRGRVQGYTF. In DNA, the CDR3 is TGTGCCAGCAGCTTGGAGTGGGACAGGGGGCGCGTCCAAGGCTACACCTTC.